The rows below give T cell receptor beta chains drawn from one sample of a study of blood T cell repertoires in COVID-19. Only in-frame clones appear in the TCRdb table, and some are missing; sequencing was by immunoSEQ multiplex PCR. The sample lists tens of thousands of clones, 70% to 90% occurring once. Sequenced: PBMCs or T cells enriched from blood (not recorded which). These receptors came from a woman aged 35 to 49 with acute COVID-19. Both conserved end residues are part of each CDR3. D genes are given only for firm matches. Clone size is given for some rows only: seen once, a few or many times, or a class if the clone is expanded.

d_call j_call v_call clone_size cdr3_nt cdr3_aa
TRBD1 TRBJ2-7 TRBV19 . TGTGCCACTGCACCGGGACAGGGTATATCCGAGCAGTACTTC CATAPGQGISEQYF
. TRBJ2-1 TRBV19 . TGTGCCAGCTCCGGGACAATTTCCTACAATGAGCAGTTCTTC CASSGTISYNEQFF
. TRBJ1-3 TRBV3-1/TRBV3-2 few TGTGCCAGCAGCAACCGGGGGGAGCCAGGAAACACCATATATTTT CASSNRGEPGNTIYF
TRBD2 TRBJ2-1 TRBV3-1/TRBV3-2 . TGTGCCAGCAGCCAGGGGACTAGCGGGGTCTATGAGCAGTTCTTC CASSQGTSGVYEQFF
TRBD1 TRBJ1-6 TRBV6-5 . TGTGCCAGCAGGAAGACAGGGAGGAATTCACCCCTCCACTTT CASRKTGRNSPLHF
TRBD2 TRBJ2-3 TRBV4-1 . TGCGCCAGCAGGGAGAGGACTAGCGGGGTGGAAGATACGCAGTATTTT CASRERTSGVEDTQYF
. TRBJ1-5 TRBV6-6 . TGTGCCAGCAGTTACGATGCAGCGGGAGGTCAGCCCCAGCATTTT CASSYDAAGGQPQHF
. TRBJ1-4 TRBV28 . TGTGCCAGCAGTTCACTAAGGGGTATGGGTGAAAAACTGTTTTTT CASSSLRGMGEKLFF
. TRBJ1-6 TRBV9 . TGTGCCAGCCAAGGACAGAATTCACCCCTCCACTTT CASQGQNSPLHF
TRBD1 TRBJ2-5 TRBV5-4 . TGTGCCAGCAGCCCATGGACAGGGGGTCCAGGAGAGACCCAGTACTTC CASSPWTGGPGETQYF
TRBD2 TRBJ2-1 TRBV5-4 . TGTGCCAGCAGCTTGGCCAGGGCTAGCGGGGGGTACAATGAGCAGTTCTTC CASSLARASGGYNEQFF
TRBD1 TRBJ1-2 TRBV24-1 once TGTGCCACCAGTGATTTCACAGGGGACTATGGCTACACCTTC CATSDFTGDYGYTF
. TRBJ2-5 TRBV3-1/TRBV3-2 . TGTGCCAGCAGCCCCTCGCTAGGGGGAGGGCCCCAAGAGACCCAGTACTTC CASSPSLGGGPQETQYF
TRBD1 TRBJ2-7 TRBV19 . TGTGCCAGTAGTCACCGACAGGGTGCAGGCGAGCAGTACTTC CASSHRQGAGEQYF
TRBD1 TRBJ2-1 TRBV19 . TGTGCCAGTAGTATTGGGGTAGGACAGGTCTCCTACAATGAGCAGTTCTTC CASSIGVGQVSYNEQFF
. TRBJ2-1 TRBV7-3 few TGTGCCAGCAGCCTCGGAGGTGGGTTGGGGAATGAGCAGTTCTTC CASSLGGGLGNEQFF
. TRBJ2-1 TRBV18 few TGTGCCAGCTCACCAACCCCGACAGGGACTAGAGAGCAGTTCTTC CASSPTPTGTREQFF
TRBD1 TRBJ2-7 TRBV6-5 once TGTGCCAGCACCAATTGGGACAGTCCCTACGAGCAGTACTTC CASTNWDSPYEQYF
. TRBJ2-3 TRBV15 few TGTGCCACCAGCAGCCCGGGGAGCACAGATACGCAGTATTTT CATSSPGSTDTQYF
. TRBJ1-5 TRBV28 . TGTGCCAGCATCACCCCCCAGGGTGGCAATCAGCCCCAGCATTTT CASITPQGGNQPQHF
TRBD1 TRBJ1-5 TRBV5-1 . TGCGCCAGCAGCCCACAGGGGAACAATCAGCCCCAGCATTTT CASSPQGNNQPQHF
. TRBJ2-1 TRBV29-1 . TGCAGCGTGGCCCTGGGGGGAGGCGGTGGCTATGAGCAGTTCTTC CSVALGGGGGYEQFF
TRBD1 TRBJ2-7 TRBV7-9 . TGTGCCAGCAGCCCCTGGACAGGGGGCGCGAGCTCCTACGAGCAGTACTTC CASSPWTGGASSYEQYF
. TRBJ1-5 TRBV12-5 . TGTGCTAGTGCCTATCTGGACAGAGGGGGCAATCAGCCCCAGCATTTT CASAYLDRGGNQPQHF
TRBD1 TRBJ1-4 TRBV19 . TGTGCCAGTAGTGGTCTGAGACAGGGAAATGAAAAACTGTTTTTT CASSGLRQGNEKLFF
TRBD1 TRBJ1-1 TRBV27 once TGTGCCAGCAGTAAGACAGGGGCCGGCCCGACTGAAGCTTTCTTT CASSKTGAGPTEAFF
TRBD1 TRBJ2-7 TRBV7-8 . TGTGCCAGCAGCTTAGCGGTAGGGACAGGGGGGTACGAGCAGTACTTC CASSLAVGTGGYEQYF
TRBD2 TRBJ2-5 TRBV28 . TGTGCCAGCAGTCTTGGGACTAGCGGGGGGCTAGAGACCCAGTACTTC CASSLGTSGGLETQYF
. TRBJ2-3 TRBV7-2 . TGTGCCAGCAGCTCCCCTACGGGAACAGATACGCAGTATTTT CASSSPTGTDTQYF
TRBD1 TRBJ2-7 TRBV28 . TGTGCCAGCAGCCCACGAGGGACAGCCTCCGTCGAGCAGTACTTC CASSPRGTASVEQYF
. TRBJ1-5 TRBV19 . TGTGCCAGTAGTCCACGGGATCTTACAGGCAATCAGCCCCAGCATTTT CASSPRDLTGNQPQHF
. TRBJ1-2 TRBV10-3 . TGTGCCATCAGTGGACAGCTGCTACACTATGGCTACACCTTC CAISGQLLHYGYTF
TRBD1 TRBJ2-1 TRBV29-1 . TGCAGCGCCTCCGGACAGGGCAACAATGAGCAGTTCTTC CSASGQGNNEQFF
TRBD1 TRBJ2-7 TRBV28 once TGTGCCAGCACCCGGACAGGGAGCTCCTACGAGCAGTACTTC CASTRTGSSYEQYF
TRBD1 TRBJ1-3 TRBV9 . TGTGCCAGCAGCCACCCTTGGACAGGGGGAGAAAACACCATATATTTT CASSHPWTGGENTIYF
TRBD1 TRBJ1-2 TRBV5-6 . TGTGCCAGCAGCTTGGGGGACAGGGAGGGATATGGCTACACCTTC CASSLGDREGYGYTF
. TRBJ1-3 TRBV11-2 . TGTGCCAGCAGCTCTTACAACGCAATCGACAGGCGCTCTGGAAACACCATATATTTT CASSSYNAIDRRSGNTIYF
. TRBJ1-5 TRBV28 . TGTGCCAGCAGTTTCCTCGGGGGAGTCGGGCAGCCCCAGCATTTT CASSFLGGVGQPQHF
. TRBJ1-2 TRBV28 . TGTGCCAGCACAATATTTGGCAGCTACACCTTC CASTIFGSYTF
TRBD2 TRBJ2-1 TRBV13 . TGTGCCAGCAGCTTAAGGCCGCAACTAGCGGGGGGGTTGTATGAGCAGTTCTTC CASSLRPQLAGGLYEQFF
TRBD1 TRBJ1-2 TRBV6-5 . TGTGCCAGCATAGGACAGGGCCTCACCGGCTACACCTTC CASIGQGLTGYTF
TRBD2 TRBJ2-2 TRBV6-1 . TGTGCCAGCAGTGAGGGACCTCTCGGGGGGGCCGGGGAGCTGTTTTTT CASSEGPLGGAGELFF
. TRBJ2-2 TRBV5-1 . TGCGCCAGCAGCTTGGATAGCGGGAACACCGGGGAGCTGTTTTTT CASSLDSGNTGELFF
TRBD1 TRBJ1-1 TRBV28 once TGTGCCAGCAGTCTAATCGGACAGGGCGAGAACACTGAAGCTTTCTTT CASSLIGQGENTEAFF
. TRBJ1-2 TRBV4-2 once TGTGCCAGCAGCCGGATGGGCATGACACCTGACTATGGCTACACCTTC CASSRMGMTPDYGYTF
TRBD1 TRBJ1-2 TRBV28 . TGTGCCAGCAGCCGACAGGGGTACTATGGCTACACCTTC CASSRQGYYGYTF
. TRBJ1-1 TRBV5-1 . TGCGCCAGCAAAGCTTTGCAGGGGAACACTGAAGCTTTCTTT CASKALQGNTEAFF
. TRBJ1-6 TRBV7-6 . TGTGCCAGCAGCTTCCGGGGGATCGATTCACCCCTCCACTTT CASSFRGIDSPLHF
TRBD2 TRBJ2-7 TRBV6-1 . TGTGCCAGCAGTGATCCGCGGGGGTCAGCCTACGAGCAGTACTTC CASSDPRGSAYEQYF